This T cell receptor beta chain was sequenced during a study of early T cells in non-severe SARS-CoV-2 infection. As for the study in general: The chains were unpaired, and the sequenced material was bulk RNA from unsorted whole blood.

The length of the CDR3 is 16 residues. Germline CDR1 and CDR2: SGHVS and FQNEAQ. V lost 5 bases, J lost 2 bases, and 8 bases stayed unmatched. In the library, individual cDNA molecules carried attached unique molecular identifiers. MiXCR was run by TCRdb on the 5' RACE reads, yielding one entry per CDR3 protein. The repertoire consists of 75,000 to 80,000 distinct CDR3 sequences, with roughly a sixth occurring once and the leading ten covering less than 15%. J is TRBJ2-3 and V is TRBV7-8, with 9 bases fitting TRBD1. Input material: whole blood. The receptor was isolated from an adult who was a healthcare worker with PCR-confirmed SARS-CoV-2 infection or an uninfected control (not recorded which). CDR3 DNA: TGTGCCAGCAGCAACGTCGGACAGGGGTACACAGATACGCAGTATTTT. This translates into CASSNVGQGYTDTQYF.